These 8 T cell receptor beta chains originate from one sample sequenced in a study of T cell responses to AZD1222 COVID-19 vaccine (dated by TCRdb to the early 2020s). The time point label for this specimen denotes: about 28 days (+/-7) after the second vaccine dose. The library was obtained by the immunoSEQ multiplex PCR assay. This is the immuneACCESS table as TCRdb keeps it, with only in-frame sequences that have V and J called. A part of the clones is gone; compared with another copy, unresolved V genes explain less than half, and the rest is unexplained. Within this sample are about 63,000 clones, with about 80% of them counted one time only. The top ten clonotypes cover about 6% of the sample. This sample comprised peripheral blood, obtained 28 days after the second AZD1222 dose. Receptor source: an adult who received the AZD1222 COVID-19 vaccine.

A few counts support this clone. The gene calls are TRBV4-2 and TRBJ2-7, with D tentatively TRBD1 or TRBD2 (5 bases each). In germline, CDR1 is LGHNA, CDR2 YNFKEQ. Trimming pared 1 base from V and 2 bases from J, leaving 12 bases between. This CDR3 comprises 15 residues. The CDR3 bases are TGTGCCAGCAGCCAAGCCACCGGGGCTGCCTACGAGCAGTACTTC. Residues: CASSQATGAAYEQYF.

A single count supports this clone. The V call is TRBV19, the J call TRBJ2-5; 10 bases agree with TRBD2. Trimming removed 5 bases from V and 9 bases from J; junction bases left unmatched: 9. The germline V gene has CDR1 LNHDA and CDR2 SQIVND (reference sequence). The CDR3 is 14 amino acids. CDR3 region: CASSPSGGRVAQYF. The CDR3 DNA reads as TGTGCCAGTAGTCCTAGCGGGGGCCGTGTAGCCCAGTACTTC. Together with reference TRBV19 and TRBJ2-5, the CDR3 gives the full variable domain: DGGITQSPKYLFRKEGQNVTLSCEQNLNHDAMYWYRQDPGQGLRLIYYSQIVNDFQKGDIAEGYSVSREKKESFPLTVTSAQKNPTAFYLCASSPSGGRVAQYFGPGTRLLVL.

This rearrangement joins TRBV7-9 to TRBJ1-1, with D unresolved. The V gene lost 5 bases and the J gene lost 0 bases, with 7 bases spanning the gap. The CDR3 runs 13 residues. Germline V gene sequence: CDR1 SEHNR, CDR2 FQNEAQ (reference sequence). CDR3 residues: CASSRRMNTEAFF. The DNA for the CDR3 is TGTGCCAGCAGCCGGAGAATGAACACTGAAGCTTTCTTT.

The chain joins TRBV2 to TRBJ1-3; no clear D. Trimming cost V 3 bases and J 0 bases, with 6 bases left between them. This CDR3 has 14 residues. The germline CDR1 and CDR2 sequences are SNHLY and FYNNEI. The CDR3 DNA reads TGTGCCAGCAGTGACCAGTTCTCTGGAAACACCATATATTTT. It yields the protein CASSDQFSGNTIYF.

The genes are TRBV7-8 and TRBJ1-2, with 7 bases aligning to TRBD1. The CDR3 loop spans 15 amino acids. V trimming: 5 bases; J trimming: 4 bases; junction bases outside the gene matches: 10. CDR1 is SGHVS, CDR2 FQNEAQ, per germline. In nucleotides, the CDR3 is TGTGCCAGCAGCGCAGACAGGGTCGAGGTCTATGGCTACACCTTC. It is translated as CASSADRVEVYGYTF.

Only a few counts were recorded for this clone. The chain has TRBV12-3 or TRBV12-4 and TRBJ1-2, with D unclear. This CDR3 has 13 amino acids. V lost 3 bases, J lost 8 bases, and 13 bases lay in between. The CDR3 sequence: CASSFNGGRGYTF. The CDR3 DNA follows: TGTGCCAGCAGTTTTAACGGAGGTCGGGGCTACACCTTC.

The genes are TRBV4-2 and TRBJ1-4; D perhaps matches TRBD1 (6 bases). V lost 0 bases, J lost 4 bases, and 9 bases lay in between. CDR3 length equals 15 residues. The germline gives CDR1 LGHNA, CDR2 YNFKEQ. CDR3 region: CASSQDRGFNEKLFF. CDR3 bases: TGTGCCAGCAGCCAAGATAGGGGGTTTAATGAAAAACTGTTTTTT.

The chain couples TRBV19 to TRBJ2-1; 11 nucleotides agree with TRBD2. V was clipped by 6 bases and J by 9 bases; unmatched bases: 7. The germline V gene has CDR1 LNHDA and CDR2 SQIVND (reference sequence). The CDR3 length is 14 residues. CDR3 region: CASRRLAGITEQFF. For the CDR3, the DNA is TGTGCCAGTAGACGACTAGCGGGGATTACTGAGCAGTTCTTC.